Following are 23 T cell receptor beta chains from one sample sequenced in a study of Ad26.COV2.S vaccination and SARS-CoV-2 variants. The data were produced by immunoSEQ multiplex PCR, yet TCRdb's version contains in-frame clones alone and is incomplete. The data contain about 350,000 clones, about 88% of them singletons. Described treatment: roughly 20 received Ad26.COV2.S at low or high dose, single or two shots; roughly five received placebo; per-sample allocation not given. Following the first vaccine or placebo injection, samples were taken on day 63. The specimen was peripheral blood, collected in a trial of Ad26.COV2.S vaccine versus placebo. The receptor set was obtained from a person aged 18 to 59 who received the Ad26.COV2.S COVID-19 vaccine or a placebo.

This rearrangement joins TRBV5-1 to TRBJ2-5, with 11 bases identical to TRBD2. Looked up from germline, CDR1 is SGHRS and CDR2 is YFSETQ. The junction had 3 bases not matched to a gene; V was cut back by 3 bases and J by 2 bases. This CDR3 region has 15 residues. CDR3 in amino acids: CASSSGLAAQETQYF. The DNA of the CDR3 is TGCGCCAGCAGCTCGGGACTAGCGGCACAAGAGACCCAGTACTTC.

This chain joins TRBV28 and TRBJ2-1; TRBD2 matches 9 bases. Germline values: CDR1 MDHEN, CDR2 SYDVKM. The CDR3 spans 15 residues. V lost 3 bases to trimming and J lost 4 bases; unmatched junction nucleotides: 4. The DNA for the CDR3 is TGTGCCAGCAGTTTGAGGCGGGGGGGTTACAATGAGCAGTTCTTC. This sequence encodes CASSLRRGGYNEQFF.

This chain uses TRBV5-6 with TRBJ1-2, with D unresolved. This CDR3 has 14 residues. CDR1 and CDR2 from the germline V gene are SGHDT and YYEEEE. The V end lost 2 bases, the J end lost 0 bases, and 8 bases lay between the germline ends. CDR3 loop: CASSLEGANYGYTF. The CDR3 DNA sequence: TGTGCCAGCAGCTTAGAGGGAGCTAACTATGGCTACACCTTC.

The rearrangement joins TRBV7-2 to TRBJ1-2; D gene ambiguous. V dropped 2 bases and J dropped 8 bases, with 12 bases sitting between them. The germline V gene encodes CDR1 SGHTA and CDR2 FQGNSA. CDR3 length: 13 amino acids. CDR3 coding DNA: TGTGCCAGCAGCTTAATGAGGCCTCGGGGCTACACCTTC. Translated, it gives CASSLMRPRGYTF.

V is TRBV29-1 and J is TRBJ1-1; D is uncertain. The V end lost 3 bases, the J end lost 0 bases, and 8 bases lay between the germline ends. Germline V gene sequence: CDR1 SQVTM, CDR2 ANQGSEA. CDR3 size: 13 residues. Here the CDR3 reads CSVDTGMNTEAFF. CDR3 coding DNA: TGCAGCGTTGATACCGGTATGAACACTGAAGCTTTCTTT. Using reference TRBV29-1 and TRBJ1-1 for the parts outside the CDR3, the full variable domain is SAVISQKPSRDICQRGTSLTIQCQVDSQVTMMFWYRQQPGQSLTLIATANQGSEATYESGFVIDKFPISRPNLTFSTLTVSNMSPEDSSIYLCSVDTGMNTEAFFGQGTRLTVV.

The chain employs TRBV6-1 and TRBJ1-3; possibly TRBD1 for D (5 bases). CDR1 and CDR2 (germline): MNHNS, SASEGT. This CDR3 comprises 14 residues. The V gene lost 2 bases and the J gene lost 2 bases, with 7 bases spanning the gap. CDR3: CASSEQGPGNTIYF. DNA of the CDR3: TGTGCCAGCAGTGAACAGGGTCCTGGAAACACCATATATTTT.

The chain links TRBV3-1 (or the pseudogene TRBV3-2) to TRBJ1-1; no reliable D call. This CDR3 contains 15 residues. V lost 4 bases and J 3 bases, leaving 15 bases between the germline ends. CDR1 and CDR2 (germline): LGHDT, YNNKEL (reference sequence). The CDR3 loop reads CASSLLDGLYTEAFF. The CDR3 DNA follows: TGTGCCAGCAGCCTGTTGGACGGCCTCTACACTGAAGCTTTCTTT.

A few counts support this clone. The chain is built from TRBV4-2 and TRBJ2-3, with D uncertain. The length of the CDR3 is 17 residues. Germline CDR1 is LGHNA and CDR2 is YNFKEQ. Trimming removed 0 bases from V and 1 base from J, with 14 bases in between. In DNA form, the CDR3 reads TGTGCCAGCAGCCAAGATAATCAGGTCCCGCGCACAGATACGCAGTATTTT. Residues: CASSQDNQVPRTDTQYF.

The chain has TRBV11-2 and TRBJ1-1, with 9 bases identical to TRBD1. Germline V gene data show CDR1 as SGHAT and CDR2 as FQNNGV. The CDR3 length is 15 residues. The junction had 6 bases not matched to a gene; V was cut back by 5 bases and J by 2 bases. The chain's CDR3 is CASSPPTGGNTEAFF. The CDR3 DNA reads TGTGCCAGCAGCCCGCCGACAGGGGGTAACACTGAAGCTTTCTTT.

The chain is built from TRBV7-9 and TRBJ1-4; D is unclear. The germline V gene has CDR1 SEHNR and CDR2 FQNEAQ (reference sequence). The V gene lost 4 bases and the J gene lost 5 bases, with 11 bases spanning the gap. The CDR3 is made up of 14 amino acids. The CDR3 is CASSYWGENEKLFF. The CDR3 region has the DNA TGTGCCAGCAGCTACTGGGGAGAAAATGAAAAACTGTTTTTT. Drawing the rest from reference TRBV7-9 and TRBJ1-4, the complete variable domain is DTGVSQNPRHKITKRGQNVTFRCDPISEHNRLYWYRQTLGQGPEFLTYFQNEAQLEKSRLLSDRFSAERPKGSFSTLEIQRTEQGDSAMYLCASSYWGENEKLFFGSGTQLSVL.

The chain couples TRBV25-1 to TRBJ2-1; D may be TRBD2 (6 bases). CDR3 length: 11 residues. Germline CDR1 MGHDK, CDR2 SYGVNS. Trimming left V 8 bases short and J 7 bases short, with 9 bases between. CDR3 DNA: TGTGCCAGCGGTGGGGGGAATGAGCAGTTCTTC. This encodes CASGGGNEQFF.

CDR3 sequence: CASSLDGYTF. The CDR3 DNA follows: TGTGCCAGCAGCTTAGACGGCTACACCTTC. The V gene is TRBV7-9, the J gene TRBJ1-2; D remains unclear. V lost 1 base to trimming and J lost 8 bases, with 2 bases between them. The germline V gene has CDR1 SEHNR and CDR2 FQNEAQ (reference sequence). This CDR3 has 10 amino acids.

With regard to this clone: At one end, the junction sequence differs from germline, possibly due to a read error. The rearrangement uses TRBV6-5 and TRBJ2-7, with D perhaps TRBD2 (5 bases). CDR1 and CDR2 from the germline V gene are MNHEY and SVGAGI. The CDR3 spans 14 residues. CDR3 sequence reads: CASSYFAGSHEQYF. In DNA form, the CDR3 reads TGTGCCAGCAGTTACTTCGCGGGCTCCCACGAGCAGTACTTC.

V and J are TRBV28 and TRBJ1-5; weak D call: TRBD1 (6 bases). From germline, CDR1 is MDHEN and CDR2 SYDVKM. This CDR3 has 18 amino acids. V lost 2 bases and J 5 bases, leaving 22 bases between the germline ends. DNA of the CDR3: TGTGCCAGCAGTTTAGGTCATCTAGCGGGGGCGGGTGATCAGCCCCAGCATTTT. It specifies CASSLGHLAGAGDQPQHF.

V and J are TRBV4-1 and TRBJ2-5; TRBD1 agrees at 9 bases. With 1 base clipped from V and 4 bases from J, the junction kept 4 bases outside the gene matches. Germline CDR1 reads MGHRA; CDR2 reads YSYEKL. The CDR3 length is 15 residues. The CDR3 is CASSQGGGQGETQYF. As DNA, the CDR3 is TGCGCCAGCAGCCAAGGTGGGGGACAGGGAGAGACCCAGTACTTC.

The V call is TRBV6-2 or TRBV6-3, the J call TRBJ2-3, with a tentative D call TRBD1 (5 bases). The germline CDR1 and CDR2 sequences are MNHEY and SVGEGT. Deletions cut 6 bases from V and 4 bases from J, with 20 bases between. The CDR3 is made up of 16 amino acids. The CDR3 DNA sequence: TGTGCCAGCAGCCTACGGACCCTGGGGCCGTCAGATACGCAGTATTTT. This translates into CASSLRTLGPSDTQYF.

CDR3 region: CASSTRDGSYEQYF. In DNA, the CDR3 is TGTGCCAGTAGTACCCGGGACGGATCCTACGAGCAGTACTTC. This chain joins TRBV19 and TRBJ2-7; tentatively, D is TRBD1 or TRBD2 (5 bases each). V was pared by 4 bases and J by 1 base, with 11 bases between. The germline CDR1 and CDR2 sequences are LNHDA and SQIVND (reference sequence). The CDR3 totals 14 residues.

The chain combines TRBV28 with TRBJ2-7, with D possibly being TRBD1 (5 bases). V lost 5 bases and J 3 bases, leaving 20 bases between the germline ends. Germline V CDR1 and CDR2: MDHEN, SYDVKM. The CDR3 has 16 amino acids. The CDR3 nucleotides are TGTGCCAGCAGTCCTTTGGGGTTTTCCGACAGCTACGAGCAGTACTTC. Translating it yields CASSPLGFSDSYEQYF.

This clone was found a few times. The J gene is TRBJ1-6, the V gene TRBV2, with unresolved D. Germline-derived CDR1 and CDR2 are SNHLY and FYNNEI. The germline V and J ends were trimmed by 3 bases and 5 bases, with 5 bases remaining between them. This CDR3 is 13 amino acids long. Here the CDR3 reads CASSEPNNSPLHF. The CDR3 DNA reads TGTGCCAGCAGTGAGCCAAATAATTCACCCCTCCACTTT. The full variable domain, rest sourced from reference TRBV2 and TRBJ1-6, is EPEVTQTPSHQVTQMGQEVILRCVPISNHLYFYWYRQILGQKVEFLVSFYNNEISEKSEIFDDQFSVERPDGSNFTLKIRSTKLEDSAMYFCASSEPNNSPLHFGNGTRLTVT.

The chain links TRBV7-8 to TRBJ2-7; TRBD1 or TRBD2 may be the D gene (5 bases each). Looked up from germline, CDR1 is SGHVS and CDR2 is FQNEAQ. This CDR3 spans 18 amino acids. The V end was cut by 2 bases, the J end by 0 bases, with 20 bases between. The CDR3 region has the DNA TGTGCCAGCAGCTTACCTGAAACCGGGACGGAGACCTCCTACGAGCAGTACTTC. Protein product: CASSLPETGTETSYEQYF.

This clone has just one count. V gene TRBV3-1 (or the pseudogene TRBV3-2) combines with J gene TRBJ1-2; 8 bases match TRBD1. The CDR3 consists of 13 residues. Germline loops: CDR1 LGHDT, CDR2 YNNKEL (reference sequence). The junction had 6 bases not matched to a gene; V was cut back by 4 bases and J by 8 bases. The CDR3 loop reads CASSRDRRFGYTF. Here the CDR3 DNA reads TGTGCCAGCAGCCGGGACAGGAGATTCGGCTACACCTTC.

This clone appeared once. This chain joins TRBV28 and TRBJ1-2, with D uncertain. V lost 3 bases to trimming and J lost 1 base, with 9 bases between them. From germline, CDR1 is MDHEN and CDR2 SYDVKM. The CDR3 is 14 amino acids. CDR3 region: CASSLWASNYGYTF. DNA for the CDR3: TGTGCCAGCAGTTTGTGGGCCAGTAACTATGGCTACACCTTC.

The V and J genes are TRBV27 and TRBJ1-2; no clear D gene. In germline, CDR1 is MNHEY, CDR2 SMNVEV (reference sequence). The CDR3 is made up of 13 amino acids. Deletions cut 0 bases from V and 4 bases from J, with 6 bases between. The CDR3 protein is CASSLSNGYGYTF. The CDR3 DNA follows: TGTGCCAGCAGTTTATCGAATGGCTATGGCTACACCTTC.